Listed here are 29 T cell receptor beta chains from one sample, sequenced in a study of PD-1 blockade in classical Hodgkin lymphoma. Documented time point: cycle 4 day 1 (C4D1), after less than 7 weeks of nivolumab. There was relapse after autologous stem cell transplantation in every patient, and there was variation in brentuximab vedotin exposure. Some clones are missing from TCRdb's copy, which holds only in-frame ones; the method was immunoSEQ multiplex PCR. The sample has some 19,000 clones; 75% to 85% are singletons. The starting material was peripheral blood mononuclear cells (PBMCs), obtained before the fourth cycle of nivolumab. The receptors were gathered from a human donor with classical Hodgkin lymphoma.

The chain carries TRBV5-6 and TRBJ1-1; 11 bases are a match to TRBD1. Per the germline V gene, CDR1 is SGHDT and CDR2 is YYEEEE. J gave up 2 bases and V 4 bases, and 7 bases lay outside the gene matches. This CDR3 is built from 16 residues. The CDR3 reads CASSPGTGGLNTEAFF. In DNA form, the CDR3 reads TGTGCCAGCAGCCCCGGGACAGGGGGGTTAAACACTGAAGCTTTCTTT.

The rearrangement joins TRBV4-3 to TRBJ2-1; 7 nucleotides align to TRBD2. This CDR3 spans 16 amino acids. CDR1 and CDR2 from the germline V gene are LGHNA and YSLEER. After removal of 0 bases from V and 4 bases from J, the junction contained 6 bases not matched to a gene. In DNA form, the CDR3 reads TGCGCCAGCAGCCAAGACTGGCTAGCGGCGTACAATGAGCAGTTCTTC. Protein product: CASSQDWLAAYNEQFF.

The gene calls are TRBV4-3 and TRBJ2-1, with D possibly TRBD1 on 6 matching bases. The CDR3 covers 18 residues. Germline loops: CDR1 LGHNA, CDR2 YSLEER. Between the trimmed V and J ends, which lost 2 bases and 2 bases, there was a span of 19 bases. CDR3 bases: TGCGCCAGCAGCCAACTCGAGGTAGGGACAACACCCTACAATGAGCAGTTCTTC. This sequence encodes CASSQLEVGTTPYNEQFF.

The chain has TRBV10-3 and TRBJ1-1; TRBD1 might be the D (5 bases). Trimming shortened V by 4 bases and J by 4 bases, and 16 bases separated the two germline ends. Germline values: CDR1 ENHRY, CDR2 SYGVKD. The CDR3 consists of 15 residues. The CDR3 coding sequence is TGTGCCATCAGTGCGGGGACCGTTTGGGGCACTGAAGCTTTCTTT. Amino acid sequence: CAISAGTVWGTEAFF.

The V call is TRBV11-3, the J call TRBJ2-7; no clear D. The germline gives CDR1 SGHNT, CDR2 YENEEA. V was trimmed by 1 base and J by 0 bases, leaving 13 bases between them. This CDR3 comprises 16 residues. The CDR3 here is CASSLAPPQLSYEQYV. CDR3 coding DNA: TGTGCCAGCAGCTTAGCCCCACCCCAACTCTCCTACGAGCAGTACGTC.

There are a few counts of this clone. The chain links TRBV7-2 to TRBJ1-6; D is unclear. CDR1 is SGHTA, CDR2 FQGNSA, per germline. V lost 2 bases to trimming and J lost 10 bases, with 18 bases between them. CDR3 length: 16 residues. The CDR3 sequence is CASSLSPGGPGSPLHF. In nucleotides, the CDR3 is TGTGCCAGCAGCTTATCCCCAGGAGGTCCGGGCTCACCCCTCCACTTT.

V usage is TRBV10-3 and J usage is TRBJ2-5; D unclear. Looked up from germline, CDR1 is ENHRY and CDR2 is SYGVKD. The CDR3 covers 13 residues. Trimming removed 7 bases at V and 5 bases at J, with 14 bases between. For the CDR3, the DNA is TGTGCCATCAAGGCAGACATAAGGGAGACCCAGTACTTC. Translation: CAIKADIRETQYF.

The chain carries TRBV10-1 and TRBJ2-1, with D maybe TRBD2 (5 bases). The V end was cut by 0 bases, the J end by 6 bases, with 9 bases between. The germline gives CDR1 WNHNN, CDR2 SYGVQD (reference sequence). This CDR3 has 14 amino acids. The CDR3 bases are TGCGCCAGCAGTGAGTCGCTGGGAGTCAATGAGCAGTTCTTC. Its protein product is CASSESLGVNEQFF.

The chain is built from TRBV6-1 and TRBJ2-3; 7 bases fit TRBD1. Germline values: CDR1 MNHNS, CDR2 SASEGT. V lost 11 bases to trimming and J lost 6 bases; unmatched junction nucleotides: 17. CDR3 length equals 15 residues. Written as DNA, the CDR3 is TGTGCCTCCACGACCGGGACAGCACCTCCGGATACGCAGTATTTT. Translating gives CASTTGTAPPDTQYF.

V usage is TRBV21-1 and J usage is TRBJ2-7; the listed D gene, TRBD1, was not tested against the DNA. TRBV21-1 is described as a pseudogene. The length of the CDR3 is 15 residues. In DNA, the CDR3 is TGTGCCAGCAGCAAAGCGGGACAGGGGGCCTACGAGCAGTACGTC. This encodes CASSKAGQGAYEQYV.

The chain carries TRBV2 and TRBJ2-7; TRBD1 aligns across 8 bases. V trimming: 6 bases; J trimming: 1 base; junction bases outside the gene matches: 2. Germline loops: CDR1 SNHLY, CDR2 FYNNEI. This CDR3 has 13 amino acids. The CDR3, as DNA: TGTGCCAGCAGCAGGGGGCGATCCTACGAGCAGTACGTC. It encodes CASSRGRSYEQYV.

The chain recombines TRBV7-8 with TRBJ2-5, with D possibly being TRBD2 (6 bases). Germline loops: CDR1 SGHVS, CDR2 FQNEAQ. V dropped 5 bases and J dropped 2 bases, with 12 bases sitting between them. The CDR3 spans 14 residues. The CDR3 is CASSPPAGQETQYF. The CDR3 coding sequence is TGTGCCAGCAGCCCCCCCGCGGGGCAAGAGACCCAGTACTTC.

This clone was counted a few times. The chain has TRBV7-2 and TRBJ2-7; TRBD2 might be the D (6 bases). Trimming pared 2 bases from V and 2 bases from J, leaving 13 bases between. The CDR3 spans 15 residues. The germline CDR1 and CDR2 sequences are SGHTA and FQGNSA. CDR3 protein: CASSLKIGEAYEQYF. Here the CDR3 DNA reads TGTGCCAGCAGCTTAAAAATAGGGGAGGCCTACGAGCAGTACTTC.

The V and J genes are TRBV27 and TRBJ2-2; D call uncertain. This CDR3 comprises 13 residues. With 8 bases removed from V and 8 bases from J, the gap between germline ends came to 15 bases. Germline V gene lookup returns CDR1 MNHEY and CDR2 SMNVEV (reference sequence). The CDR3 spells CASHYSWGGELFF. The CDR3 DNA reads TGTGCCAGCCACTACTCCTGGGGAGGGGAGCTGTTTTTT.

In this sample, this clone turned up once. The rearrangement joins TRBV18 to TRBJ1-3; D is possibly TRBD1 (6 bases). CDR1 is KGHSH and CDR2 is LQKENI in the germline V gene. The CDR3 runs to 17 residues. V was cut by 4 bases and J by 4 bases, with 20 bases left in between. The CDR3 DNA sequence: TGTGCCAGCTCACTTCTCGGAGACATGGACAGAGGAAACACCATATATTTT. This encodes CASSLLGDMDRGNTIYF.

The chain uses TRBV2 and TRBJ1-2; D is unresolved. V dropped 8 bases and J dropped 2 bases, with 15 bases sitting between them. Per the germline V gene, CDR1 is SNHLY and CDR2 is FYNNEI. The CDR3 runs to 14 residues. Here the CDR3 DNA reads TGTGCCAGCCTGGATGCCTTTGGGAACTATGGCTACACCTTC. This gives the protein CASLDAFGNYGYTF.

CDR3 in amino acids: CASGSTEAFF. Written as DNA, the CDR3 is TGTGCCAGCGGTTCCACTGAAGCTTTCTTT. The chain couples TRBV6-6 to TRBJ1-1; D gene uncertain. Trimming shortened V by 8 bases and J by 4 bases, and 5 bases separated the two germline ends. The CDR3 has 10 residues. Germline values: CDR1 MNHNY, CDR2 SVGAGI (reference sequence).

A single count supports this clone. The chain links TRBV7-2 to TRBJ2-1, with 9 positions matching TRBD2. Germline CDR1 and CDR2: SGHTA and FQGNSA. This CDR3 contains 17 residues. Trimming removed 5 bases from V and 1 base from J; junction bases left unmatched: 9. CDR3 amino acids: CASSGGRLAASYNEQFF. In DNA, the CDR3 is TGTGCCAGCAGCGGAGGTAGACTAGCGGCTTCCTACAATGAGCAGTTCTTC.

This chain links TRBV7-2 with TRBJ2-3; the match to TRBD2 covers 8 bases. CDR1 and CDR2 (germline): SGHTA, FQGNSA. Germline trimming cut 1 base from V and 6 bases from J; bases unmatched to any gene: 3. The CDR3 spans 14 residues. DNA of the CDR3: TGTGCCAGCAGCTTAGGAGCGGGAGTTGATACGCAGTATTTT. It encodes CASSLGAGVDTQYF. The variable domain in full, with the rest retrieved from reference TRBV7-2 and TRBJ2-3, is GAGVSQSPSNKVTEKGKDVELRCDPISGHTALYWYRQSLGQGLEFLIYFQGNSAPDKSGLPSDRFSAERTGGSVSTLTIQRTQQEDSAVYLCASSLGAGVDTQYFGPGTRLTVL.

This clone was recorded once. The rearrangement uses TRBV19 and TRBJ1-2, with a weak D call TRBD1 (5 bases). The CDR3 sequence is 13 residues long. The germline V gene has CDR1 LNHDA and CDR2 SQIVND (reference sequence). The V and J ends lost 5 bases and 6 bases respectively, with 13 bases between them. The CDR3 DNA sequence: TGTGCCAGTAGTTGGTTGGGGGGAGATGGCTACACCTTC. Translated, it gives CASSWLGGDGYTF.

This chain links TRBV7-9 with TRBJ2-3, with 7 nucleotides matching TRBD1. In germline, CDR1 is SEHNR, CDR2 FQNEAQ (reference sequence). Trimming took 1 base from V and 2 from J; bases not matched to a gene: 6. The CDR3 loop spans 16 amino acids. Here the CDR3 DNA reads TGTGCCAGCAGCTTAGGTCGAACAGGGGTCACAGATACGCAGTATTTT. It specifies CASSLGRTGVTDTQYF.

The V gene is TRBV27, the J gene TRBJ2-7; D is tentatively TRBD1 or TRBD2 (5 bases each). Germline-derived CDR1 and CDR2 are MNHEY and SMNVEV (reference sequence). This CDR3 region has 14 residues. V was cut by 2 bases and J by 3 bases, with 11 bases left in between. The CDR3 nucleotides read TGTGCCAGCAGTTTAGGGGGAACCATCTACGAGCAGTACTTC. This translates into CASSLGGTIYEQYF.

This clone has only a few counts. The J gene is TRBJ2-2, the V gene TRBV27, with 8 bases that match TRBD2. The germline V gene has CDR1 MNHEY and CDR2 SMNVEV (reference sequence). Trimming cost V 4 bases and J 1 base; bases outside gene matches: 8. This CDR3 region has 17 residues. CDR3 protein: CASSSLRAGENTGELFF. In DNA form, the CDR3 reads TGTGCCAGCAGTTCCCTCCGAGCGGGAGAGAACACCGGGGAGCTGTTTTTT.

The chain joins TRBV5-1 to TRBJ2-6; 10 bases are a match to TRBD1. V lost 4 bases to trimming and J lost 0 bases; unmatched junction nucleotides: 7. This CDR3 is 18 amino acids long. Germline V lookup: CDR1 SGHRS, CDR2 YFSETQ. CDR3 sequence reads: CASSRDRGAGSGANVLTF. The CDR3 DNA is TGCGCCAGCAGCCGGGACAGGGGTGCCGGCTCTGGGGCCAACGTCCTGACTTTC.

This clone is medium-sized. The chain couples TRBV27 to TRBJ1-6; D possibly corresponds to TRBD1 (6 bases). With 4 bases removed from V and 10 bases from J, the gap between germline ends came to 17 bases. Looked up from germline, CDR1 is MNHEY and CDR2 is SMNVEV (reference sequence). This CDR3 has 15 residues. The DNA for the CDR3 is TGTGCCAGCAGTTCGAGTACAGGGATAGGCTCACCCCTCCACTTT. It is translated as CASSSSTGIGSPLHF.

The rearrangement joins TRBV5-4 to TRBJ2-1; 10 bases agree with TRBD2. Germline V gene lookup returns CDR1 SGHNT and CDR2 YYREEE (reference sequence). The ends lost 4 bases at V and 0 bases at J; junction bases unmatched: 4. The CDR3 extends over 16 amino acids. The CDR3 spells CASSRERGGSYNEQFF. The CDR3 region has the DNA TGTGCCAGCAGCCGGGAGCGGGGGGGCTCCTACAATGAGCAGTTCTTC.

A few counts support this clone. This rearrangement joins TRBV4-3 to TRBJ1-6; a possible D gene is TRBD1 (6 bases). The CDR3 totals 14 residues. Germline loops: CDR1 LGHNA, CDR2 YSLEER. V was shortened by 4 bases and J by 6 bases, with 10 bases between the two germline ends. Written as DNA, the CDR3 is TGCGCCAGCAGCCCCCGGGACACTAATTCACCCCTCCACTTT. Translated, it gives CASSPRDTNSPLHF.

This chain links TRBV19 with TRBJ1-4; maybe TRBD1 (5 bases). The CDR3 runs to 13 residues. Looked up from germline, CDR1 is LNHDA and CDR2 is SQIVND (reference sequence). Trimming stripped 5 bases from V and 5 bases from J, with 9 bases between. The CDR3 nucleotides read TGTGCCAGTAGTCCTGGACAAAATGAAAAACTGTTTTTT. Its translation is CASSPGQNEKLFF.

This sequence joins TRBV27 and TRBJ1-1, with 8 positions matching TRBD1. Per the germline V gene, CDR1 is MNHEY and CDR2 is SMNVEV (reference sequence). CDR3 size: 19 residues. Trimming at V came to 6 bases and at J to 7 bases, leaving 25 bases not matched to a gene. In nucleotides, the CDR3 is TGTGCCAGCAGCCCGCATACCCTCCATATTCCCGGACAGGGCTTTGAAGCTTTCTTT. Translated, it gives CASSPHTLHIPGQGFEAFF.